This section outlines one TCR beta chain sequence together with its context. This sample is drawn from a study of patients and donors after allogeneic stem cell transplantation. MiXCR, run by TCRdb on the RT-PCR reads, gives a single entry per CDR3 protein. Here the sample spans under 2,500 distinct CDR3 sequences, more than 30% being singletons. V lost 4 bases to trimming and J lost 0 bases, with 11 bases between them. Germline CDR1 reads SGHDT; CDR2 reads YYEEEE. The CDR3 is made up of 16 amino acids. Sequenced: blood, either unsorted or a sorted T cell fraction (not recorded which). The chain carries TRBV5-6 and TRBJ2-6; a possible D gene is TRBD2 (5 bases). The clonotype was recovered from a human donor who was either an allogeneic HSCT recipient or a stem cell or donor lymphocyte infusion donor (not recorded which). It is not recorded whose cells these are; they may come from a transplant donor. CDR3: CASSLGLFSGANVLTF. The CDR3 DNA sequence: TGTGCCAGCAGCCTCGGACTCTTCTCTGGGGCCAACGTCCTGACTTTC.